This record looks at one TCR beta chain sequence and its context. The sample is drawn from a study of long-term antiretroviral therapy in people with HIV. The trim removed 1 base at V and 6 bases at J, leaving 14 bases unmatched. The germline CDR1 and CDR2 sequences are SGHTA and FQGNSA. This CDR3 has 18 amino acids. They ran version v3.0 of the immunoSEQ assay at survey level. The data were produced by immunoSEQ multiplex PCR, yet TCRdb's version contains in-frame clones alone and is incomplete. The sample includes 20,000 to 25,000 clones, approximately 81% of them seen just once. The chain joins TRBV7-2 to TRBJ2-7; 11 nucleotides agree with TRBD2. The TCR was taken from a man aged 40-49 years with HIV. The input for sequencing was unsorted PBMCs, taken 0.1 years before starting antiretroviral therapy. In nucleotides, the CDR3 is TGTGCCAGCAGCTTAGGGTACCTAGCGGGAGGCGGTGAGGCCGAGCAGTACTTC. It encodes CASSLGYLAGGGEAEQYF.